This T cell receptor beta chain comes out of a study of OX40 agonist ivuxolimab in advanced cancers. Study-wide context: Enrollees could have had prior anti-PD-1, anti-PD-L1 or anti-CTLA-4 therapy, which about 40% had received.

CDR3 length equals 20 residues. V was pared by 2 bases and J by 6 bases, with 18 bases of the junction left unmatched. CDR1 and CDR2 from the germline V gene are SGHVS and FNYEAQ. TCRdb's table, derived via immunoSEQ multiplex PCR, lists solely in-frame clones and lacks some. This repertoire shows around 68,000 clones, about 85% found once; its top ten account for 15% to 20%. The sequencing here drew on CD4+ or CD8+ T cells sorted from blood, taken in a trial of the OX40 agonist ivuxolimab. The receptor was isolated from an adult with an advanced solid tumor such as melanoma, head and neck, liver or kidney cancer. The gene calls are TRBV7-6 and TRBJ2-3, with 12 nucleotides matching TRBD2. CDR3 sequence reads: CASSLRSPRLAGVPGDTQYF. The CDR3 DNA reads TGTGCCAGCAGCTTACGGTCCCCCAGACTAGCGGGAGTTCCGGGGGATACGCAGTATTTT.